The clone carrying this T cell receptor beta chain showed up many times. The germline V gene encodes CDR1 MNHEY and CDR2 SMNVEV (reference sequence). This CDR3 has 15 amino acids. V was shortened by 2 bases and J by 3 bases, with 11 bases between the two germline ends. Template material for amplifying TCR beta CDR3 regions consisted of RNA transcripts. RT-PCR in the first round (using the HTBI primer set) targeted the TCR CDR3. MiXCR was run by TCRdb on the multiplex PCR reads, yielding one entry per CDR3 protein. The sample yields 210,000 or so distinct CDR3 sequences, 17% seen once. This entry belongs to a study of T cells in Graves' hyperthyroidism and ophthalmopathy.

What was sequenced was blood. This chain uses TRBV27 with TRBJ2-1; D possibly corresponds to TRBD2 (6 bases). This clonotype was sampled from a man between 50 and 59 years old with Graves' hyperthyroidism. DNA for the CDR3: TGTGCCAGCAGTTTAGCGGGGATCCGCTACAATGAGCAGTTCTTC. Its translation: CASSLAGIRYNEQFF.